One T cell receptor (beta chain) is described in this entry. Sequenced by immunoSEQ multiplex PCR; TCRdb stores in-frame clones only, minus some. The sample carries some 800,000 clones, 80% to 95% recorded once. The data are from a study of shared clonotypes between healthy human individuals. V gave up 6 bases and J gave up 13 bases; unmatched junction bases: 9. The CDR3 totals 13 residues. Germline CDR1 and CDR2: LNHDA and SQIVND (reference sequence). Cells designated naive CD8 were CD45RO-negative and were positively selected for CCR7, with terminally differentiated effector memory CD45RA+ cells excluded. All the donors were Caucasian adults who lived in Nashville, Tennessee.

Material: naive CD8+ T cells sorted from blood. The V gene is TRBV19, the J gene TRBJ1-2; TRBD1 matches at 12 bases. This sequence was found in a man aged 25 to 40 in good health. In DNA, the CDR3 is TGTGCCAGTAGGATTCCGGGACAGGGGGCGCGCACCTTC. It specifies CASRIPGQGARTF.